Following are 10 T cell receptor beta chains from one sample sequenced in a study of T cells in women clearing cervical HPV infection. Repertoires were generated with immunoSEQ multiplex PCR, while TCRdb's copy carries only in-frame clones and drops some. The sample data list tens of thousands of clones. The sequenced material came from blood buffy coat. The receptors were sampled from a woman aged 18 to 75 with a cervical HPV16 infection that either progressed to CIN3+ or cleared (not recorded which).

About this clone: The DNA ends 3 residues before the CDR3 does, and the rest of the CDR3 is filled in from the germline J gene. The V call is TRBV10-2, the J call TRBJ2-1, with 9 nucleotides matching TRBD2. After removal of 9 bases from V and 3 bases from J, the junction contained 3 bases not matched to a gene. There are 13 residues in the CDR3. Germline V gives CDR1 WSHSY, CDR2 SAAADI. The CDR3 protein is CASLAGDYNEQFF. Incomplete CDR3 DNA: TGCGCCAGTTTAGCGGGAGACTACAATGAG.

Incomplete CDR3 DNA: TGTGCCAGCACCCTCGGCCGGCGGGAGGAGACC. It translates to CASTLGRREET. The full-length CDR3 reads as CASTLGRREETQYF. This chain uses TRBV18 with TRBJ2-5, with TRBD2 matching over 7 bases. The read terminates 3 residues ahead of where the CDR3 ends, so the germline J gene completes it. Germline V gene lookup returns CDR1 KGHSH and CDR2 LQKENI. After removal of 8 bases from V and 5 bases from J, the junction contained 11 bases not matched to a gene. This CDR3 spans 14 amino acids.

Details on this clone: The read stops 3 residues short of the end of the CDR3; the missing end is completed from the germline J gene. V gene TRBV27 combines with J gene TRBJ1-1; 9 bases line up with TRBD1. This CDR3 region has 16 residues. V gave up 6 bases and J gave up 4 bases; unmatched junction bases: 12. The V gene's germline CDR1 is MNHEY and CDR2 SMNVEV (reference sequence). This CDR3 reads CASRAIYRGRGTEAFF. The CDR3 DNA, read in part, is TGTGCCAGCAGGGCAATATACAGGGGGCGAGGCACTGAA.

Of note for this clone: The read falls 3 residues short of the CDR3 end, and the missing part is taken from the germline J gene. J is TRBJ2-5 and V is TRBV20-1, with TRBD2 matching 15 bases. Germline V lookup: CDR1 DFQATT, CDR2 SNEGSKA (reference sequence). The CDR3 is 15 residues long. Losses at the gene ends were 5 bases for V and 7 bases for J; bases not matched to a gene: 8. Incomplete CDR3 DNA: TGCAGTGCTGATCGGACTAGCGGGGGGGTGGGGACC. Translated, it gives CSADRTSGGVGT. The whole CDR3 sequence reads CSADRTSGGVGTQYF.

Regarding this clone: Sequencing ends 3 residues short of the CDR3 end; the germline J gene provides the rest. The rearrangement uses TRBV5-6 and TRBJ1-4, with D maybe TRBD1 (5 bases). CDR3 length: 15 residues. Germline lookup yields CDR1 SGHDT and CDR2 YYEEEE. Trimming removed 0 bases at V and 8 bases at J, with 14 bases between. This CDR3 reads CASSLARQGGEKLFF. CDR3 bases read: TGTGCCAGCAGCTTGGCAAGGCAGGGTGGAGAAAAA.

In regard to this clone: The missing CDR3 end, 3 residues past where the read stops, is filled in from the germline J gene. The chain couples TRBV12-3 or TRBV12-4 to TRBJ2-1; D is perhaps TRBD2 (6 bases). CDR3 size: 14 residues. Between the trimmed V and J ends, which lost 1 base and 9 bases, there was a span of 13 bases. The CDR3 protein is CASSLGGLHSEQFF. The covered CDR3 bases are TGTGCCAGCAGTTTAGGGGGACTGCACTCTGAG.

CDR3 DNA (partial): TGCGCCAGCAGCTCCGTAACAGGGGAAAACACC. Translated: CASSSVTGENT. The complete CDR3 sequence is CASSSVTGENTIYF. This rearrangement joins TRBV5-1 to TRBJ1-3, with TRBD1 matching 7 bases. Read coverage stops 3 residues before the CDR3 terminus; the germline J gene supplies the remainder. Losses at the gene ends were 3 bases for V and 6 bases for J; bases not matched to a gene: 6. This CDR3 contains 14 residues. Germline CDR1 is SGHRS and CDR2 is YFSETQ.

Note on this clone: The read stops 3 residues short of the end of the CDR3; the missing end is completed from the germline J gene. J is TRBJ1-1 and V is TRBV6-4, with a tentative D call TRBD1 (5 bases). V was clipped by 6 bases and J by 2 bases, with 19 bases between them. The CDR3 runs 16 residues. CDR1 is MRHNA and CDR2 is SNTAGT in the germline V gene. The CDR3 sequence: CASRPTDRGANTEAFF. The sequenced CDR3 bases are TGTGCCAGCAGGCCTACTGACAGAGGGGCTAACACTGAA.

Regarding this clone: The CDR3 is cut off 3 residues early in the read; its end comes from the germline J gene. The chain combines TRBV5-1 with TRBJ1-2; unclear D gene. Trimming took 0 bases from V and 0 from J, leaving 6 bases between them. This CDR3 has 14 residues. Germline V lookup: CDR1 SGHRS, CDR2 YFSETQ. The CDR3 here is CASSLGQSNYGYTF. CDR3 bases read: TGCGCCAGCAGCTTGGGCCAGTCTAACTATGGC.

Worth noting for this clone: The read gets to within 3 residues of the CDR3 end, and the germline J gene fills in the rest. The chain carries TRBV20-1 and TRBJ2-3; D call uncertain. Germline CDR1 and CDR2: DFQATT and SNEGSKA (reference sequence). Trimming stripped 3 bases from V and 4 bases from J, with 14 bases between. This CDR3 spans 14 amino acids. The CDR3 loop reads CSASHSLTPDTQYF. The covered CDR3 bases are TGCAGTGCTAGCCATAGCCTGACTCCAGATACG.